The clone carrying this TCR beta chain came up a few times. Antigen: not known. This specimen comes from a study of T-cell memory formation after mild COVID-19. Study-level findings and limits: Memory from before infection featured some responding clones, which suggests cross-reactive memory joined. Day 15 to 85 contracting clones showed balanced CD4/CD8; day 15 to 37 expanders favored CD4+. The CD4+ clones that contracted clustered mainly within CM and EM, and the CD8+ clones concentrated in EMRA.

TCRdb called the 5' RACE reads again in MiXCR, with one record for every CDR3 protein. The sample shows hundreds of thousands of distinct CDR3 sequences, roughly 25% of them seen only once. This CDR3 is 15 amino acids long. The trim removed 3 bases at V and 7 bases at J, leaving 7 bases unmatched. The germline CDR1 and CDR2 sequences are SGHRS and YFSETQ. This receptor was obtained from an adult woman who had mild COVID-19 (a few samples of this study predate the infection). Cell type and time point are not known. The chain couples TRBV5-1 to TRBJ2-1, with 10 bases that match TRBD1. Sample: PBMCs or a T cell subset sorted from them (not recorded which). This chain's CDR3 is CASSSGTGERNEQFF. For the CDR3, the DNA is TGCGCCAGCAGCTCCGGGACAGGGGAACGTAATGAGCAGTTCTTC. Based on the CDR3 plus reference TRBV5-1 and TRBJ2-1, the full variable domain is KAGVTQTPRYLIKTRGQQVTLSCSPISGHRSVSWYQQTPGQGLQFLFEYFSETQRNKGNFPGRFSGRQFSNSRSEMNVSTLELGDSALYLCASSSGTGERNEQFFGPGTRLTVL.